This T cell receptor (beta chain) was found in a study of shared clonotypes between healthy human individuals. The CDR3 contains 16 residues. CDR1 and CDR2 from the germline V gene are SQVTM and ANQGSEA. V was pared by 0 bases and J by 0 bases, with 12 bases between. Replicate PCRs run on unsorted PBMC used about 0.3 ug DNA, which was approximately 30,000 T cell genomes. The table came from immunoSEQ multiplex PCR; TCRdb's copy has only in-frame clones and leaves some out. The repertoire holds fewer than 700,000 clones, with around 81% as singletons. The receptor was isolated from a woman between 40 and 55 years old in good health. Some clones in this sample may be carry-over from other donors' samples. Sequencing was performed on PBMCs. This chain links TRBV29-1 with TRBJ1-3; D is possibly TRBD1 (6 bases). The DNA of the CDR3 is TGCAGCGTTGAAGAACCAATGGACAGCTCTGGAAACACCATATATTTT. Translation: CSVEEPMDSSGNTIYF.